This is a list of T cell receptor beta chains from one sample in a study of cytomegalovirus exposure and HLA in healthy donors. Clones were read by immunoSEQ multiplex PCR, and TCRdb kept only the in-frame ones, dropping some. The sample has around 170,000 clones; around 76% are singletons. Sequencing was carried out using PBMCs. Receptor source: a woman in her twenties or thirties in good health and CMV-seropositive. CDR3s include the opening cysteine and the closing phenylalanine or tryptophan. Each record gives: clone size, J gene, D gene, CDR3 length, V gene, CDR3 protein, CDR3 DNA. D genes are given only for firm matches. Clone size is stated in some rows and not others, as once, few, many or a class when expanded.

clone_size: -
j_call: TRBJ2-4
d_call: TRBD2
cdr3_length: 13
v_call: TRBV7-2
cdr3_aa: CASGRGVGNIQYF
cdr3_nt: TGTGCCAGCGGCCGGGGGGTGGGAAACATTCAGTACTTC

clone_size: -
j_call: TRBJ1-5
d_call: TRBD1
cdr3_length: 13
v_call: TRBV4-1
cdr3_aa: CASSQQHRGPQHF
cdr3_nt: TGCGCCAGCAGCCAACAACACAGGGGGCCCCAGCATTTT

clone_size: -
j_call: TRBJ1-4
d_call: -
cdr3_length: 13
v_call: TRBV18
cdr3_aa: CAGTGGEDEKLFF
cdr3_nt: TGTGCCGGCACGGGTGGCGAGGATGAAAAACTGTTTTTT

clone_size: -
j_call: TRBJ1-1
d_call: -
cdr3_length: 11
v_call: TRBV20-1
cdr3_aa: CSARQDTEAFF
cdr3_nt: TGCAGTGCTAGACAGGATACTGAAGCTTTCTTT

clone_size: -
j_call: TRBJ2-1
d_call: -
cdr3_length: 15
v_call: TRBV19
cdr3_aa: CASSPSRGSYNEQFF
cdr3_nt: TGTGCCAGTAGTCCCAGTAGGGGCTCCTACAATGAGCAGTTCTTC

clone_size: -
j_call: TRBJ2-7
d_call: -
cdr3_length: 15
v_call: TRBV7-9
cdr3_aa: CASSLVSPARNEQYF
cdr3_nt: TGTGCCAGCAGCTTAGTATCCCCCGCGAGGAACGAGCAGTACTTC

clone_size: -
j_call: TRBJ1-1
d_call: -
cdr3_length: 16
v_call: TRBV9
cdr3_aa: CASSAGQLGGGTEAFF
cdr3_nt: TGTGCCAGCAGCGCTGGACAGCTTGGAGGTGGCACTGAAGCTTTCTTT

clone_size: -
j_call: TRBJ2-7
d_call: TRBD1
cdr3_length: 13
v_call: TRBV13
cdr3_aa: CASSAGQGREQHF
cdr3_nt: TGTGCCAGCAGCGCGGGACAGGGGCGAGAGCAGCACTTC

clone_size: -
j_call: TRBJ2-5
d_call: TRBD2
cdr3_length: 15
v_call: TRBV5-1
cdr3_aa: CASSLGTSGQETQYF
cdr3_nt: TGCGCCAGCAGCCTTGGAACTAGCGGGCAAGAGACCCAGTACTTC

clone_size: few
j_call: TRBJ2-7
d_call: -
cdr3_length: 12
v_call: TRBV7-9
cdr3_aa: CASSRGSREQYF
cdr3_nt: TGTGCCAGCAGTCGGGGAAGCAGAGAGCAGTACTTC

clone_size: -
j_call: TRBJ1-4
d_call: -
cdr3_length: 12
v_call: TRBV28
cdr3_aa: CASSLSGEKLFF
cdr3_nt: TGTGCCAGCAGTTTATCAGGGGAAAAACTGTTTTTT

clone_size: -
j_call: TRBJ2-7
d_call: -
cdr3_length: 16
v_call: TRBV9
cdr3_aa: CASSVGGRASSYEQYF
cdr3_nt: TGTGCCAGCAGCGTAGGAGGCAGGGCCAGCTCCTACGAGCAGTACTTC